In its sample, the clone carrying this T cell receptor beta chain was seen many times. The CDR3 has 16 residues. J lost 7 bases, V lost 3 bases, and 13 bases had no gene match. Germline loops: CDR1 MNHEY, CDR2 SMNVEV (reference sequence). This sample was included in a study of blood T cells in healthy people across ages. Sample-barcoded 5' priming and a J-beta primer mix drove a second PCR of 7 to 11 cycles. TCRdb passed the 5' RACE reads through MiXCR, listing each CDR3 protein once. This repertoire shows about 1.6 million distinct CDR3 sequences, roughly 32% found once; its top ten account for over 9%.

This TCR was recovered from a woman in her 30s in good health. The sequenced sample was blood. J is TRBJ2-7 and V is TRBV27; 9 nucleotides match TRBD2. CDR3 in DNA: TGTGCCAGCAGTTTCGGGACTAGCCTACGAATGGGGGAGCAGTACTTC. Translating it yields CASSFGTSLRMGEQYF.